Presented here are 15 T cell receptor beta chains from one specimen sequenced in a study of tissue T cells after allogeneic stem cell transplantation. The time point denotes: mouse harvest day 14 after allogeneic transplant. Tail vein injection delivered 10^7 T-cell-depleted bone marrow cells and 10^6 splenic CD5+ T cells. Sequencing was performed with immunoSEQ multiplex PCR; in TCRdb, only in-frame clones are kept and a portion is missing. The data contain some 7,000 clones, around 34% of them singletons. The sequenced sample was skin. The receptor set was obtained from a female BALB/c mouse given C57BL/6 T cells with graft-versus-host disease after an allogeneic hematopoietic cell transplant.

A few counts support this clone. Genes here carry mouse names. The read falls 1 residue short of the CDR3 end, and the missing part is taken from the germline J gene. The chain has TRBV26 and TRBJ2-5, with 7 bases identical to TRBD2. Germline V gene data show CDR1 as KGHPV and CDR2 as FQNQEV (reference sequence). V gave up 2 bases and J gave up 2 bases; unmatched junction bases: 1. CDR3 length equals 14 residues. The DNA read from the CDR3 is TGTGCCAGCAGTCTGGGGGGGGGCCAAGACACCCAGTAC. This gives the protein CASSLGGGQDTQY. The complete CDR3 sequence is CASSLGGGQDTQYF.

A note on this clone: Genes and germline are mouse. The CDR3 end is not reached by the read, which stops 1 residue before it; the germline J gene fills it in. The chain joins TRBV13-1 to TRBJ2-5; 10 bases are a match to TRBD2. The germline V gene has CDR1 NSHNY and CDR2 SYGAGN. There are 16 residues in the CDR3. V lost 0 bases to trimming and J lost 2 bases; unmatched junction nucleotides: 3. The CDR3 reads CASSDGTGGRQDTQYF. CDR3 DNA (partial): TGTGCCAGCAGTGATGGGACTGGGGGACGCCAAGACACCCAGTAC.

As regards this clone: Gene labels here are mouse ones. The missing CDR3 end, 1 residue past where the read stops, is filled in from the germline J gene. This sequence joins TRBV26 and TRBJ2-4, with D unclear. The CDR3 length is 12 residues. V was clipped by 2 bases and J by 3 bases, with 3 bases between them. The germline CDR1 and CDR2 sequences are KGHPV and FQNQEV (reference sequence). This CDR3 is CASSLGQNTLYF. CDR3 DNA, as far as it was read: TGTGCCAGCAGTCTGGGGCAAAACACCTTGTAC.

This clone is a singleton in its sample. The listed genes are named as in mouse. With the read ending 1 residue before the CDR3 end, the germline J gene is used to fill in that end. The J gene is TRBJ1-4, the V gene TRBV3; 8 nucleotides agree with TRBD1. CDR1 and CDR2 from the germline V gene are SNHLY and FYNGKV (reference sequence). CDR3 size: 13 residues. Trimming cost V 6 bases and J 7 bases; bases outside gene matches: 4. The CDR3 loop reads CASRGQGPERLFF. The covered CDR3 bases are TGTGCCAGCAGAGGACAGGGCCCCGAAAGATTATTT.

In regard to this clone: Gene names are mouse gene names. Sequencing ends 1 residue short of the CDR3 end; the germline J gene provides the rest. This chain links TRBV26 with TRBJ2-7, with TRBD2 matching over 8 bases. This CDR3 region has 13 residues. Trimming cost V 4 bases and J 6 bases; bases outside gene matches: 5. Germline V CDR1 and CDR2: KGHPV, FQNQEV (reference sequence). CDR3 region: CASSQAGGFEQYF. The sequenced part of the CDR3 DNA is TGTGCCAGCAGTCAGGCTGGGGGGTTTGAACAGTAC.

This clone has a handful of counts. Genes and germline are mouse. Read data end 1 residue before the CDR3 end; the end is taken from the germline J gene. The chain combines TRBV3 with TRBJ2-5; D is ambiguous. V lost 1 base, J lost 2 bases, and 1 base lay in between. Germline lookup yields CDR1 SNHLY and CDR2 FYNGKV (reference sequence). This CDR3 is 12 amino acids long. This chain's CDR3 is CASSLGQDTQYF. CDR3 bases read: TGTGCCAGCAGCTTAGGCCAAGACACCCAGTAC.

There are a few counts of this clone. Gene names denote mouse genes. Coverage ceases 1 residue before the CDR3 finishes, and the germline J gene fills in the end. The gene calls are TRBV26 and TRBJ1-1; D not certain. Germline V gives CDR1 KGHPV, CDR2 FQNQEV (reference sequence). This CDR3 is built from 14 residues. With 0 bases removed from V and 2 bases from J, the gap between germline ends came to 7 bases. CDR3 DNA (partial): TGTGCCAGCAGTCTGTCGGGGTTCAACACAGAAGTCTTC. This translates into CASSLSGFNTEVF. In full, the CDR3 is CASSLSGFNTEVFF.

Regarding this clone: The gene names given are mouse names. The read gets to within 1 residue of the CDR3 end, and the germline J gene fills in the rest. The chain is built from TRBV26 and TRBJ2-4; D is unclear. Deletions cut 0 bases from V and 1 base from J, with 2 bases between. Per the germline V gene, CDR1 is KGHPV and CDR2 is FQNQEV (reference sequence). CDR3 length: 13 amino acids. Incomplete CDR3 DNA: TGTGCCAGCAGTCTGTCCGGTCAAAACACCTTGTAC. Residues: CASSLSGQNTLY. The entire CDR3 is CASSLSGQNTLYF.

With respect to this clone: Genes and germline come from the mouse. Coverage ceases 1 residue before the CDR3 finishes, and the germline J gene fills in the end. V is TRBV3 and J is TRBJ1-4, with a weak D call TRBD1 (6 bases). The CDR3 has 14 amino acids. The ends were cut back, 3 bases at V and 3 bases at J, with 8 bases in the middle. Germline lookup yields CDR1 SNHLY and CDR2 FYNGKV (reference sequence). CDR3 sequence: CASSFAGANERLFF. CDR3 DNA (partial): TGTGCCAGCAGCTTTGCAGGGGCCAACGAAAGATTATTT.

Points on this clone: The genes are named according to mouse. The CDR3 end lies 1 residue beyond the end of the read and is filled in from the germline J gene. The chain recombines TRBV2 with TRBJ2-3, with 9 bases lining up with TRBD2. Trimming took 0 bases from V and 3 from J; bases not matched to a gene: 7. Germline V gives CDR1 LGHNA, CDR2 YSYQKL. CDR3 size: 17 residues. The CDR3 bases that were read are TGTGCCAGCAGCCAAGACGGCGACTGGGGGAGGGCAGAAACGCTGTAT. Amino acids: CASSQDGDWGRAETLY. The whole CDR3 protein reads CASSQDGDWGRAETLYF.

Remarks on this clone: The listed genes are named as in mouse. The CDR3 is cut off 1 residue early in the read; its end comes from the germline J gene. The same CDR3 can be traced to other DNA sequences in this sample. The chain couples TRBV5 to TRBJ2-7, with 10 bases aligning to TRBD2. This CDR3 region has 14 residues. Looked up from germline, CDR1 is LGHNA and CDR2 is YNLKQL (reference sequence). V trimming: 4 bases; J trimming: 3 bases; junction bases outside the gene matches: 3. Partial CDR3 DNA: TGTGCCAGCAGCCCAGGACTGGGGGTCTATGAACAGTAC. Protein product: CASSPGLGVYEQY. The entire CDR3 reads CASSPGLGVYEQYF.

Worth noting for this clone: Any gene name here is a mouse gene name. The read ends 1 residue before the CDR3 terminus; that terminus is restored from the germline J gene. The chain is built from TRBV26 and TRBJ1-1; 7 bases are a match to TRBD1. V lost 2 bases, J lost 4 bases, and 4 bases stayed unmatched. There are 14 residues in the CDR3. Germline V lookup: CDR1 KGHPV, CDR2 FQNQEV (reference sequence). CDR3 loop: CASSLAGGVTEVFF. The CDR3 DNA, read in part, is TGTGCCAGCAGTCTGGCAGGGGGGGTCACAGAAGTCTTC.

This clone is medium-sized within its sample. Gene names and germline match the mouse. Partial CDR3 DNA: TGTGCCAGCAGCCCTCGGACAGGGAACGAAAGATTATTT. Translation: CASSPRTGNERLF. The whole CDR3 protein is CASSPRTGNERLFF. This sequence joins TRBV3 and TRBJ1-4, with 8 nucleotides matching TRBD1. With the read ending 1 residue before the CDR3 end, the germline J gene is used to fill in that end. The V segment lost 5 bases and the J segment 5 bases; nucleotides outside the gene matches: 4. Per the germline V gene, CDR1 is SNHLY and CDR2 is FYNGKV (reference sequence). CDR3 size: 14 residues.

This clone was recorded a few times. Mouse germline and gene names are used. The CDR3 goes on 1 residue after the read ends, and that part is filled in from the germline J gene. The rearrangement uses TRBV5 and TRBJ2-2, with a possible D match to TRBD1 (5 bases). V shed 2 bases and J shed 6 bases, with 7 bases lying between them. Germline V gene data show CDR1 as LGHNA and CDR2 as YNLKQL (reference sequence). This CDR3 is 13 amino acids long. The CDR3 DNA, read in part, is TGTGCCAGCAGCCAAAGAGGGGCCGGGCAGCTCTAC. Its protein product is CASSQRGAGQLY. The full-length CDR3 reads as CASSQRGAGQLYF.

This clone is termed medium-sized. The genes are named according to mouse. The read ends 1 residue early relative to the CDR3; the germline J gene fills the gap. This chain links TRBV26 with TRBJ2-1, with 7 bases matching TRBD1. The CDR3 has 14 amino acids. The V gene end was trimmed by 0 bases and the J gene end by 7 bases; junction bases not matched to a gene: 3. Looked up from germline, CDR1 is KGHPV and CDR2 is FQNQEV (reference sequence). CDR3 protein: CASSLSTGWAEQFF. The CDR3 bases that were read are TGTGCCAGCAGTCTGTCGACAGGGTGGGCTGAGCAGTTC.